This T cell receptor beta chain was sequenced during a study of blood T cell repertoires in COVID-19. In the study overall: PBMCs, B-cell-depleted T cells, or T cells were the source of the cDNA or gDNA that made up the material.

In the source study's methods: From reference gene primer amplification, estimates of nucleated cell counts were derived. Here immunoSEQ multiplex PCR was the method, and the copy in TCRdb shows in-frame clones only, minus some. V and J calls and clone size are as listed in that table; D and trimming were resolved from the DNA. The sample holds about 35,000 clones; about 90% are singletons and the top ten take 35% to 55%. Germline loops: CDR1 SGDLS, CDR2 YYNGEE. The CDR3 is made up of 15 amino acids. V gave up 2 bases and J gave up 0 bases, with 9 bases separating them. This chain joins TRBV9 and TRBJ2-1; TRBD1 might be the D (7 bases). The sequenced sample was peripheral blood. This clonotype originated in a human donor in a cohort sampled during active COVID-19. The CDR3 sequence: CASSVRGASYNEQFF. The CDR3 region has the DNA TGTGCCAGCAGCGTCAGGGGGGCCTCCTACAATGAGCAGTTCTTC.